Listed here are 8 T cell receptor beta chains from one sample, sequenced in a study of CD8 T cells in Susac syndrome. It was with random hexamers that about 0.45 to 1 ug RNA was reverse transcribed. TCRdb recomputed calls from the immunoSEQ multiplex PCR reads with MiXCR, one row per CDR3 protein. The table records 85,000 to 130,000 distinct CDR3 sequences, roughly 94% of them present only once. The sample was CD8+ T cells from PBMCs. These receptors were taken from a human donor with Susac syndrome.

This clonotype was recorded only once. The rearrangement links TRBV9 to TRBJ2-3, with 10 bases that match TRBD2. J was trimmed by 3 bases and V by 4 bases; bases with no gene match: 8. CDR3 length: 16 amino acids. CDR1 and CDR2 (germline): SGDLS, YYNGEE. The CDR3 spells CASSTASGGLTDTQYF. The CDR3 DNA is TGTGCCAGCAGCACCGCTAGCGGGGGTTTGACAGATACGCAGTATTTT. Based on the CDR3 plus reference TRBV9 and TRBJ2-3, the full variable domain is DSGVTQTPKHLITATGQRVTLRCSPRSGDLSVYWYQQSLDQGLQFLIQYYNGEERAKGNILERFSAQQFPDLHSELNLSSLELGDSALYFCASSTASGGLTDTQYFGPGTRLTVL.

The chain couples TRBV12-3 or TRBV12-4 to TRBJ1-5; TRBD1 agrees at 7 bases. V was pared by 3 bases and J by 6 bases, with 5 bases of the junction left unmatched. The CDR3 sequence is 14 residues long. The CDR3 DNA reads TGTGCCAGCAGTTTCTCGACAGGGATTCAGCCCCAGCATTTT. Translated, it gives CASSFSTGIQPQHF.

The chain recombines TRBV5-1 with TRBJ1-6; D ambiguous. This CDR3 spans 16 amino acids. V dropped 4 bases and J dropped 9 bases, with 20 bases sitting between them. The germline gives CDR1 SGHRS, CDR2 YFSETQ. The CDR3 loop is CASSALSEDLFSPLHF. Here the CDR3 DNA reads TGCGCCAGCAGCGCCCTTTCGGAGGACCTTTTTTCACCCCTCCACTTT.

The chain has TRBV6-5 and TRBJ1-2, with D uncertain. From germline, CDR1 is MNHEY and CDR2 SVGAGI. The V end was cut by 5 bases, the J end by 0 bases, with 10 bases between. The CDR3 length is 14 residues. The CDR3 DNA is TGTGCCAGCAGTCCCGCCCCCGCTAACTATGGCTACACCTTC. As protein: CASSPAPANYGYTF.

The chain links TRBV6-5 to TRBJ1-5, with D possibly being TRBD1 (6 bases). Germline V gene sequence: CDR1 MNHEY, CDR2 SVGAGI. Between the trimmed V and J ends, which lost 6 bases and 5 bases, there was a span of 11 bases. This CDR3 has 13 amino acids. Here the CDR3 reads CASRTGPYQPQHF. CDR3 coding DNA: TGTGCCAGCAGGACAGGACCCTATCAGCCCCAGCATTTT.

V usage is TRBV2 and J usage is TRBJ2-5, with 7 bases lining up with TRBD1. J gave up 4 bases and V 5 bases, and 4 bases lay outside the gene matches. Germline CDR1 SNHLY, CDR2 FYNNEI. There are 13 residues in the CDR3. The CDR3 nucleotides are TGTGCCAGCAGTCCACAGGGGTTAGAGACCCAGTACTTC. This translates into CASSPQGLETQYF.

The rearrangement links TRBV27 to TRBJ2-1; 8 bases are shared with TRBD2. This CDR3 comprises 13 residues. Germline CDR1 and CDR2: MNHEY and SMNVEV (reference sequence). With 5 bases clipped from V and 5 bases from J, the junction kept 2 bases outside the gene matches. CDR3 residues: CASSTSGHNEQFF. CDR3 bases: TGTGCCAGCAGTACTAGCGGACACAATGAGCAGTTCTTC.

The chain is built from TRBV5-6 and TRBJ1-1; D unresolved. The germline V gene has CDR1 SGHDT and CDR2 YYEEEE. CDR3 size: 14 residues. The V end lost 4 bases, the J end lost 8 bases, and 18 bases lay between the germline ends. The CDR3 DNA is TGTGCCAGCAGCCTAGGACTCGGCCCTTCAGAAGCTTTCTTT. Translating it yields CASSLGLGPSEAFF. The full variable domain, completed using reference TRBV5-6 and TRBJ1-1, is DAGVTQSPTHLIKTRGQQVTLRCSPKSGHDTVSWYQQALGQGPQFIFQYYEEEERQRGNFPDRFSGHQFPNYSSELNVNALLLGDSALYLCASSLGLGPSEAFFGQGTRLTVV.